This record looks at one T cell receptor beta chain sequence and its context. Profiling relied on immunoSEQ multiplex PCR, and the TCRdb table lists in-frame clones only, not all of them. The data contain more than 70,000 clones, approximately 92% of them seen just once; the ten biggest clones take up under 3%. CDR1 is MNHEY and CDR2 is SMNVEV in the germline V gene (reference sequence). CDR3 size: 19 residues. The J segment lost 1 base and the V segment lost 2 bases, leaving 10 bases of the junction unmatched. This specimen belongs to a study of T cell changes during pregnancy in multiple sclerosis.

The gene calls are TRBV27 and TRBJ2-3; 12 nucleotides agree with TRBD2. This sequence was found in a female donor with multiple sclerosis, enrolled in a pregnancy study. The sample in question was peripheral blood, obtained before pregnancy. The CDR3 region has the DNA TGTGCCAGCAGTTTAAGGGTCAGACTAGCGGGAGTAGGCACAGATACGCAGTATTTT. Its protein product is CASSLRVRLAGVGTDTQYF.